The T cell receptor (beta chain) described here comes from a study of T-cell memory formation after mild COVID-19. Libraries for TCRalpha and TCRbeta carried sample barcodes and unique molecular identifiers via 5'RACE. TCRdb re-called the 5' RACE reads through MiXCR, storing one row per CDR3 protein. The sample includes about 310,000 distinct CDR3 sequences, just under 20% of them seen just once. Study-wide results and limits: Mainly CM and EM harbored the contracting CD4+ clones; mainly EMRA harbored the CD8+ ones. Pre-infection memory showed some responding clones, and this suggested that cross-reactive memory joined.

Turning to this clonotype: Its antigen is not known.

The V gene's germline CDR1 is LGHNA and CDR2 YSLEER. The CDR3 is 16 residues long. Trimming pared 1 base from V and 7 bases from J, leaving 19 bases between. This rearrangement joins TRBV4-3 to TRBJ1-1; a possible D gene is TRBD1 (6 bases). This receptor was obtained from a man between 18 and 29 years old who had mild COVID-19 (a few samples of this study predate the infection). Cell type and time point are not known. Input material: PBMCs or a T cell subset sorted from them (not recorded which). This CDR3 reads CASSQGGRGIKNEAFF. CDR3 DNA sequence: TGCGCCAGCAGCCAAGGGGGAAGGGGGATTAAAAATGAAGCTTTCTTT.